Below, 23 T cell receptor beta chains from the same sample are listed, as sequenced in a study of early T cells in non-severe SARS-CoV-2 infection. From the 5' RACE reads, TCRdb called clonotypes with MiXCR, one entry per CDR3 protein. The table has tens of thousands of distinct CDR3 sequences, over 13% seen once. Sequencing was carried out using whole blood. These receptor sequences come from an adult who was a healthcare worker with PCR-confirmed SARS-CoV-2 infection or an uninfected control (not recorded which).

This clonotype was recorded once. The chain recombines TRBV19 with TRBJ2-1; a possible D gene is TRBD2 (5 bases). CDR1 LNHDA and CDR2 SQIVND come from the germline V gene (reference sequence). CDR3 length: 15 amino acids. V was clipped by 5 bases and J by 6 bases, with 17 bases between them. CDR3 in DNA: TGTGCCAGTAGTCGGGGTTCCGCCAGAGGCAATGAGCAGTTCTTC. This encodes CASSRGSARGNEQFF. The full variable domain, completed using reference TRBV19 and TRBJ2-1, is DGGITQSPKYLFRKEGQNVTLSCEQNLNHDAMYWYRQDPGQGLRLIYYSQIVNDFQKGDIAEGYSVSREKKESFPLTVTSAQKNPTAFYLCASSRGSARGNEQFFGPGTRLTVL.

The CDR3 sequence: CASRRSGGLISTDTQYF. In DNA form, the CDR3 reads TGCGCCAGCAGAAGGAGCGGGGGCCTCATCAGCACAGATACGCAGTATTTT. This rearrangement joins TRBV5-1 to TRBJ2-3; 8 nucleotides align to TRBD2. Germline CDR1 reads SGHRS; CDR2 reads YFSETQ. After removal of 5 bases from V and 0 bases from J, the junction contained 11 bases not matched to a gene. The CDR3 runs 17 residues.

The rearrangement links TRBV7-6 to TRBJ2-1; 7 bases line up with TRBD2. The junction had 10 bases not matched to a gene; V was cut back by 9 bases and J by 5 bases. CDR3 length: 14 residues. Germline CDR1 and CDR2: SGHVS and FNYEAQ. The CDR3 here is CASVRAGLDNEQFF. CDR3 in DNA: TGTGCCAGTGTAAGAGCGGGACTCGACAATGAGCAGTTCTTC.

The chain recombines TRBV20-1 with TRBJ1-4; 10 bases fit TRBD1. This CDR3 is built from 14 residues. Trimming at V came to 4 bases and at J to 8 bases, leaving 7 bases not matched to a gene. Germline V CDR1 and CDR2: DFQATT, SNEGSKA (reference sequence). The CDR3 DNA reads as TGCAGTGCTACGAAGACAGGGGGCGACGAAAAACTGTTTTTT. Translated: CSATKTGGDEKLFF.

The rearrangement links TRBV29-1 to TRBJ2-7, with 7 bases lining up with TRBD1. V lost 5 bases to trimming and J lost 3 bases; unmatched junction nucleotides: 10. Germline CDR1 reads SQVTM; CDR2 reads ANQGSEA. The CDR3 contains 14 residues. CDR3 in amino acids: CSVRGGVEGYEQYF. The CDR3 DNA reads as TGCAGCGTTCGAGGGGGCGTTGAGGGCTACGAGCAGTACTTC.

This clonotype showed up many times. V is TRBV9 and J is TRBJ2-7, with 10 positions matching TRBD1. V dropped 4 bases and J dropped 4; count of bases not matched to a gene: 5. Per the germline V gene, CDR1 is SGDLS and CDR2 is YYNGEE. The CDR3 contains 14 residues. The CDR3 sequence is CASSKGQGVYEQYF. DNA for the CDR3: TGTGCCAGCAGCAAAGGACAGGGGGTTTACGAGCAGTACTTC.

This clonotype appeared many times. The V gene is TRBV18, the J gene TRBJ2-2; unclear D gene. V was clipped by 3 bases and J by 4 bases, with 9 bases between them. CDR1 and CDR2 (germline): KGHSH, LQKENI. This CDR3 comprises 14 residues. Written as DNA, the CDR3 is TGTGCCAGCTCACCGCGAGCCGCCACCGGGGAGCTGTTTTTT. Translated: CASSPRAATGELFF.

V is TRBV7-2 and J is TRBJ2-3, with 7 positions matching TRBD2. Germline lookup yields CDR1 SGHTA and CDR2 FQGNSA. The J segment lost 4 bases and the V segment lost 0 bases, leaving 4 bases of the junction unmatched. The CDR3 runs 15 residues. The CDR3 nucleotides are TGTGCCAGCAGCTTAGCGGTAGCGGGCTCAGATACGCAGTATTTT. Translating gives CASSLAVAGSDTQYF.

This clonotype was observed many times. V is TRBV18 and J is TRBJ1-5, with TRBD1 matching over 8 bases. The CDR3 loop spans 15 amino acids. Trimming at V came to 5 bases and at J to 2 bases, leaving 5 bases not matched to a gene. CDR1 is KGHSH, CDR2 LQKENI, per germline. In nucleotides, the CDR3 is TGTGCCAGCTCATCCCAGGGGGCAGGCAATCAGCCCCAGCATTTT. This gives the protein CASSSQGAGNQPQHF.

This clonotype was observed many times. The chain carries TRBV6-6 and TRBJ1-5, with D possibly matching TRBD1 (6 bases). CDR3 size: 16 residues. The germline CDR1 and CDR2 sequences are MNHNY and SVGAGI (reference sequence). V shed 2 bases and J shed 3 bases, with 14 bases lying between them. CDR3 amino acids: CASSYRAGVTNQPQHF. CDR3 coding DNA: TGTGCCAGCAGTTACAGGGCAGGGGTTACCAATCAGCCCCAGCATTTT.

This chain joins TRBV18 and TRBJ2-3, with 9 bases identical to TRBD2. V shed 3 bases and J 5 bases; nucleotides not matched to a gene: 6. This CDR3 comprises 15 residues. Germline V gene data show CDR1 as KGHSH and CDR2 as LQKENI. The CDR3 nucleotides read TGTGCCAGCTCACCCACCTTAGCGGGAGAAGATACGCAGTATTTT. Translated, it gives CASSPTLAGEDTQYF.

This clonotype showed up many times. The CDR3 spells CASSPRTGARTDTQYF. CDR3 nucleotide sequence: TGTGCCAGCAGCCCCCGTACAGGGGCGCGAACAGATACGCAGTATTTT. This sequence joins TRBV7-2 and TRBJ2-3; 7 bases map to TRBD1. Germline-derived CDR1 and CDR2 are SGHTA and FQGNSA. This CDR3 has 16 residues. V dropped 5 bases and J dropped 3; count of bases not matched to a gene: 11.

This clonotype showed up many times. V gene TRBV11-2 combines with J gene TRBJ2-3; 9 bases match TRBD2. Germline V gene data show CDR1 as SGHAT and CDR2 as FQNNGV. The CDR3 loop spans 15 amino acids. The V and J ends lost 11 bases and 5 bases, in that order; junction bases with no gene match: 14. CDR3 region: CAPVRGGRAVDTQYF. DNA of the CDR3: TGTGCCCCAGTTCGGGGCGGGAGGGCCGTAGATACGCAGTATTTT.

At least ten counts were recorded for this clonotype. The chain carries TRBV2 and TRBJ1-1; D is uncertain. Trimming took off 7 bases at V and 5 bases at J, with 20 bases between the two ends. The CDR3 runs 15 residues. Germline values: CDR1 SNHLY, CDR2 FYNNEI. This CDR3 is CASTPLVQSLTEAFF. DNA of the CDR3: TGTGCCAGCACCCCTCTGGTCCAGTCTCTTACTGAAGCTTTCTTT.

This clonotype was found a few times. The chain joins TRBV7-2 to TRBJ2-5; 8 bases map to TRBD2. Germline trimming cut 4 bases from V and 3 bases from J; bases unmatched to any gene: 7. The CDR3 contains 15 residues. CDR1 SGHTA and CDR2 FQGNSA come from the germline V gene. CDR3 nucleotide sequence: TGTGCCAGCAGCTCAAGCGGGAGAGAGAAAGAGACCCAGTACTTC. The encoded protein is CASSSSGREKETQYF.

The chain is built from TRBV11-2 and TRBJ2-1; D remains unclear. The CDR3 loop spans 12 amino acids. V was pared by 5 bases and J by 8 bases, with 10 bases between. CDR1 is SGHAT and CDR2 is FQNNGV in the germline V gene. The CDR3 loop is CASSPHWDEQFF. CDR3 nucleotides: TGTGCCAGCAGCCCCCATTGGGATGAGCAGTTCTTC.

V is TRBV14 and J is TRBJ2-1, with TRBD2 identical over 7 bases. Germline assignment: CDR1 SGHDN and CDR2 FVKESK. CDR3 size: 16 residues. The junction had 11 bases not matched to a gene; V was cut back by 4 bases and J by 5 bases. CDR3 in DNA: TGTGCCAGCAGCCCCCGACTAGCCTATTCGCACAATGAGCAGTTCTTC. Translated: CASSPRLAYSHNEQFF.

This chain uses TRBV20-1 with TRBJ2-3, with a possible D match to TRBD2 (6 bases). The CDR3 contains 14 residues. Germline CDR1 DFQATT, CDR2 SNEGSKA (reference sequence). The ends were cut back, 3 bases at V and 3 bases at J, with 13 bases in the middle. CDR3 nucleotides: TGCAGTGCTAGTACCTGGGGGGTGACAGATACGCAGTATTTT. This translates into CSASTWGVTDTQYF.

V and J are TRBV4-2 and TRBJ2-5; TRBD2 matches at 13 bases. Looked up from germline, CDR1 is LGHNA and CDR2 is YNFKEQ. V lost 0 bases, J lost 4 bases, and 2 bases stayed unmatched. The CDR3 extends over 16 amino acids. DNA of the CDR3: TGTGCCAGCAGCCAAGACTGGACTAGCGGGGGAGAGACCCAGTACTTC. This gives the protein CASSQDWTSGGETQYF.

The CDR3 nucleotides read TGTGCCAGCAGCTTAACCGGACAGGATGGCTACACCTTC. Translating gives CASSLTGQDGYTF. This chain links TRBV11-2 with TRBJ1-2; 7 bases align to TRBD1. Trimming at V came to 2 bases and at J to 6 bases, leaving 3 bases not matched to a gene. The CDR3 runs 13 residues. Germline loops: CDR1 SGHAT, CDR2 FQNNGV.

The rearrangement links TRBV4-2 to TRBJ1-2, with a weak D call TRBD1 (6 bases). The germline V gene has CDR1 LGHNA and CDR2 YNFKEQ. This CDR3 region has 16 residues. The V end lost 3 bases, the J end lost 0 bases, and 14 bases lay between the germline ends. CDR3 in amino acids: CASSQGAGTTNYGYTF. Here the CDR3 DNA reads TGTGCCAGCAGCCAGGGGGCCGGGACTACTAACTATGGCTACACCTTC.

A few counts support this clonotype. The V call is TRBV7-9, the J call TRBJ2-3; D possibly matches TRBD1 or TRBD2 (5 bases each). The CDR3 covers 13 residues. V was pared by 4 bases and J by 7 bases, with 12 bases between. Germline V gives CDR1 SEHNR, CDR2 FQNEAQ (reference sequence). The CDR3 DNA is TGTGCCAGCAGCTGGGGACGCGCAAATACGCAGTATTTT. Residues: CASSWGRANTQYF.

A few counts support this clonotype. In nucleotides, the CDR3 is TGTGCCAGCGGCGACAACCCGAGCTCCTACAATGAGCAGTTCTTC. It codes for CASGDNPSSYNEQFF. This chain connects TRBV2 to TRBJ2-1; D not resolved. The CDR3 sequence is 15 residues long. Germline lookup yields CDR1 SNHLY and CDR2 FYNNEI. V lost 8 bases and J lost 0, with 14 bases in between.